Listed below are T cell receptor beta chains from one sample, sequenced in a study of blood T cell repertoires in COVID-19. Measured with immunoSEQ multiplex PCR; TCRdb has only the in-frame clones, and not every one. The repertoire has about 120,000 clones, 75% to 90% of them found once; the top ten carry 4.6%. The source material was peripheral blood. These receptors all stem from a woman aged 50 to 60 with acute or convalescent COVID-19. CDR3s include the opening cysteine and the closing phenylalanine or tryptophan. A D gene is named only where the DNA matches it firmly. Expanded clones are given a class, and other clones once, few, many or no size at all.

CDR3nt: TGCGCCAGCAGCCCCCAACAGGGGAACTATGGCTACACCTTC
CDR3aa: CASSPQQGNYGYTF
d_gene: TRBD1
v_gene: TRBV5-1
j_gene: TRBJ1-2
abundance: NA

CDR3nt: TGTGCCAGCAGCTCCGACGGGAGTTTCACCGGGGAGCTGTTTTTT
CDR3aa: CASSSDGSFTGELFF
d_gene: NA
v_gene: TRBV11-2
j_gene: TRBJ2-2
abundance: NA

CDR3nt: TGTGCCAGCAGCTTAGGGGGCCCTCATAGGTCGGGGGAGCTGTTTTTT
CDR3aa: CASSLGGPHRSGELFF
d_gene: NA
v_gene: TRBV7-3
j_gene: TRBJ2-2
abundance: NA

CDR3nt: TGTGCCAGCAGTGTTCAGGGAGGAACCGGGGAGCTGTTTTTT
CDR3aa: CASSVQGGTGELFF
d_gene: NA
v_gene: TRBV6-4
j_gene: TRBJ2-2
abundance: NA

CDR3nt: TGTGCCAGCAGTATCCGAGGGCAGCCCGGGGACGAGCAGTACTTC
CDR3aa: CASSIRGQPGDEQYF
d_gene: NA
v_gene: TRBV6-6
j_gene: TRBJ2-7
abundance: NA

CDR3nt: TGTGCCAGTAGTATCGGCGGGGCCTATGGCTACACCTTC
CDR3aa: CASSIGGAYGYTF
d_gene: NA
v_gene: TRBV19
j_gene: TRBJ1-2
abundance: once

CDR3nt: TGTGCCAGTAGTATAGAGACTAGCGGGGGCCGTGAGCAGTTCTTC
CDR3aa: CASSIETSGGREQFF
d_gene: TRBD2
v_gene: TRBV19
j_gene: TRBJ2-1
abundance: NA

CDR3nt: TGCAGCGGAAACAGGGGCCCTTACACTGAAGCTTTCTTT
CDR3aa: CSGNRGPYTEAFF
d_gene: TRBD1
v_gene: TRBV29-1
j_gene: TRBJ1-1
abundance: once

CDR3nt: TGTGCCAGCAGTTACACGGGGGACCTCAATCAGCCCCAGCATTTT
CDR3aa: CASSYTGDLNQPQHF
d_gene: NA
v_gene: TRBV6-5
j_gene: TRBJ1-5
abundance: NA

CDR3nt: TGTGCCAGCAGCTGGGAGGATTCACCCCTCCACTTT
CDR3aa: CASSWEDSPLHF
d_gene: NA
v_gene: TRBV28
j_gene: TRBJ1-6
abundance: many

CDR3nt: TGTGCCACCAGTGGCGGCTATCAAGAGACCCAGTACTTC
CDR3aa: CATSGGYQETQYF
d_gene: NA
v_gene: TRBV24-1
j_gene: TRBJ2-5
abundance: NA

CDR3nt: TGTGCCAGCAGCCCAGGACAGACCCTCTACGAGCAGTACTTC
CDR3aa: CASSPGQTLYEQYF
d_gene: NA
v_gene: TRBV9
j_gene: TRBJ2-7
abundance: NA

CDR3nt: TGCGCCAGCAGCTCCCGGACAGGCGGGAACACTGAAGCTTTCTTT
CDR3aa: CASSSRTGGNTEAFF
d_gene: TRBD1
v_gene: TRBV5-1
j_gene: TRBJ1-1
abundance: once

CDR3nt: TGCGCCAGCAGCTTGGCCACGCTGGGCCATGAGCAGTTCTTC
CDR3aa: CASSLATLGHEQFF
d_gene: NA
v_gene: TRBV5-1
j_gene: TRBJ2-1
abundance: NA

CDR3nt: TGTGCCAGCAGCTATCTAATGGGGACAGGGGATTCACCCCTCCACTTT
CDR3aa: CASSYLMGTGDSPLHF
d_gene: TRBD1
v_gene: TRBV7-2
j_gene: TRBJ1-6
abundance: NA

CDR3nt: TGTGCCAGCAGCTTTCCGGCAGGGTATACGCAGTATTTT
CDR3aa: CASSFPAGYTQYF
d_gene: NA
v_gene: TRBV5-6
j_gene: TRBJ2-3
abundance: once

CDR3nt: TGTGCCAGCACCCCCGGGTCCCGATTCCAGACCCAGTACTTC
CDR3aa: CASTPGSRFQTQYF
d_gene: NA
v_gene: TRBV6-5
j_gene: TRBJ2-5
abundance: once

CDR3nt: TGTGCCAGCAGTGAGACCCGCCGGGGCGAGCAGTACTTC
CDR3aa: CASSETRRGEQYF
d_gene: NA
v_gene: TRBV2
j_gene: TRBJ2-7
abundance: NA

CDR3nt: TGTGCCACCGTAAATCGCGTTAACACTGAAGCTTTCTTT
CDR3aa: CATVNRVNTEAFF
d_gene: NA
v_gene: TRBV24-1
j_gene: TRBJ1-1
abundance: NA

CDR3nt: TGTGCCAGCAGTGCAAAATCCGGGACAGGGACTCCGAACTATGGCTACACCTTC
CDR3aa: CASSAKSGTGTPNYGYTF
d_gene: TRBD1
v_gene: TRBV9
j_gene: TRBJ1-2
abundance: NA

CDR3nt: TGTGCCAGCAGTCAACCTCTGACAGGAGGCACAGATACGCAGTATTTT
CDR3aa: CASSQPLTGGTDTQYF
d_gene: NA
v_gene: TRBV6-6
j_gene: TRBJ2-3
abundance: NA

CDR3nt: TGTGCCAGTAGTAGCTTCGGGTTTCAGAAACTGTTTTTT
CDR3aa: CASSSFGFQKLFF
d_gene: NA
v_gene: TRBV19
j_gene: TRBJ1-4
abundance: NA

CDR3nt: TGTGCTAGTGCCTCAGGGGCGGGAGGATCCGAGCAGTACTTC
CDR3aa: CASASGAGGSEQYF
d_gene: TRBD2
v_gene: TRBV12-5
j_gene: TRBJ2-7
abundance: NA

CDR3nt: TGCAGTGCTAGTATCCCCTTGGGGGCCAACACTGAAGCTTTCTTT
CDR3aa: CSASIPLGANTEAFF
d_gene: NA
v_gene: TRBV20-1
j_gene: TRBJ1-1
abundance: NA